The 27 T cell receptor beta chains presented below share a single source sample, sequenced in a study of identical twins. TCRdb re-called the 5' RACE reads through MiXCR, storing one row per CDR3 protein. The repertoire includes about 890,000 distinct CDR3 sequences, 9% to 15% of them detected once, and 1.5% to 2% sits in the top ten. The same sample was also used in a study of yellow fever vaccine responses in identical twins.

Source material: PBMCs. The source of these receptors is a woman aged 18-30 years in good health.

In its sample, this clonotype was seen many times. Here the CDR3 DNA reads TGCAGCATACGGGGGGGCAGCAATCAGCCCCAGCATTTT. As protein: CSIRGGSNQPQHF. The gene calls are TRBV29-1 and TRBJ1-5, with a possible D match to TRBD1 (6 bases). Trimming removed 8 bases from V and 1 base from J, with 12 bases in between. Germline CDR1 SQVTM, CDR2 ANQGSEA. This CDR3 spans 13 amino acids.

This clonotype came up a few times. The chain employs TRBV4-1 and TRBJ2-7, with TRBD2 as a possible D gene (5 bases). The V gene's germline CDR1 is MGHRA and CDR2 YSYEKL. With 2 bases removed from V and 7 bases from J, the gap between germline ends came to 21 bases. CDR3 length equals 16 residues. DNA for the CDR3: TGCGCCAGCAGCCAACCCCTGAGAGGGAAGTTTGAAGAGCAGTACTTC. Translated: CASSQPLRGKFEEQYF.

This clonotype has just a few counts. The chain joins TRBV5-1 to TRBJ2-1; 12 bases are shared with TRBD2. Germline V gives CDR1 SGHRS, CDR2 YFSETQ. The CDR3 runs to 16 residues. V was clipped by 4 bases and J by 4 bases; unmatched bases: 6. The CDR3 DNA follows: TGCGCCAGCAGCAAGAAGGGGACTAGCGGGTACAATGAGCAGTTCTTC. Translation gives CASSKKGTSGYNEQFF.

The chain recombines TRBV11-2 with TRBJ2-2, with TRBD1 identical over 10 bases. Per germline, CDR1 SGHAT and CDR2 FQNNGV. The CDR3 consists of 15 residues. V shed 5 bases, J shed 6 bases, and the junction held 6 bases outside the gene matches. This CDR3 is CASSTRTGGAGELFF. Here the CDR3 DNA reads TGTGCCAGCAGCACCCGGACAGGGGGGGCCGGGGAGCTGTTTTTT.

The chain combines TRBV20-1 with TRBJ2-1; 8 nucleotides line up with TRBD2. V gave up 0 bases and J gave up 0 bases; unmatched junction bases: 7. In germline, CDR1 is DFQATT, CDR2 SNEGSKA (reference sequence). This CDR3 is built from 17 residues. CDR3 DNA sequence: TGCAGTGCTAGAGACAGAGTAGCGGGGAGCTCCTACAATGAGCAGTTCTTC. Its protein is CSARDRVAGSSYNEQFF.

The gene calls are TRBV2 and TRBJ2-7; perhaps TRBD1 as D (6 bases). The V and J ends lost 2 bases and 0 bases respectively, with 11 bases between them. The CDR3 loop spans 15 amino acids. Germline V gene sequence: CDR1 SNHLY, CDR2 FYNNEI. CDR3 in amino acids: CASSEYEGDSYEQYV. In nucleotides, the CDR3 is TGTGCCAGCAGTGAATATGAGGGGGACTCCTACGAGCAGTACGTC.

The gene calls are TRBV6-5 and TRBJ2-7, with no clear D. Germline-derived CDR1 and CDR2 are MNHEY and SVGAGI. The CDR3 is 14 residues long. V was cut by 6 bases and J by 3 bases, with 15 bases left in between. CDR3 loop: CASSRSSNLYEQYF. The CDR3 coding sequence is TGTGCCAGCAGCCGCTCCAGTAATCTCTACGAGCAGTACTTC.

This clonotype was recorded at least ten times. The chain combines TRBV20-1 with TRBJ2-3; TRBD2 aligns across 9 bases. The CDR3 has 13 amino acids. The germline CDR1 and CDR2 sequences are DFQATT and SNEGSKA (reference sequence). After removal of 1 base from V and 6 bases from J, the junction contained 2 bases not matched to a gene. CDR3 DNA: TGCAGTGCTAGAGCCCTAGCGGGGGATACGCAGTATTTT. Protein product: CSARALAGDTQYF.

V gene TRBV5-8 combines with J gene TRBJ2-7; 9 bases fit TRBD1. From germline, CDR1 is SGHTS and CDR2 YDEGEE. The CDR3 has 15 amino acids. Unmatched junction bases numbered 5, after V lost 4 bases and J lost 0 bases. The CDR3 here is CASSADRGGSYEQYV. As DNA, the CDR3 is TGTGCCAGCAGCGCGGACAGGGGAGGCTCCTACGAGCAGTACGTC.

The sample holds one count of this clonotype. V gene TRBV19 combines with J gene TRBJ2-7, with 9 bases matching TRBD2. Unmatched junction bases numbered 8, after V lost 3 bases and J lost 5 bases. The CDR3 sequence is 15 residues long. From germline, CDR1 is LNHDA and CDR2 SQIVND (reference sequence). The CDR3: CASSILPSGTDEQYF. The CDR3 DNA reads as TGTGCCAGTAGTATTCTGCCTAGCGGGACCGACGAGCAGTACTTC.

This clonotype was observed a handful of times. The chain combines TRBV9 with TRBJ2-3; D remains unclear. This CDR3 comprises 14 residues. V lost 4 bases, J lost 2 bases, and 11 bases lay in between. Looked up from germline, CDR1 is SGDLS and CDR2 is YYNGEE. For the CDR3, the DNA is TGTGCCAGCAGCCCTTGGGGTCCCACAGATACGCAGTATTTT. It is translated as CASSPWGPTDTQYF.

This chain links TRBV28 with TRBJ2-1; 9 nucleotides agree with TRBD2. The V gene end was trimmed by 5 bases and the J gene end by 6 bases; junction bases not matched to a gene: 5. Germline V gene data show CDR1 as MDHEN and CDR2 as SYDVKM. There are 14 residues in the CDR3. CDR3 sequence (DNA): TGTGCCAGCAGTACCGGGACTAGCCCCAATGAGCAGTTCTTC. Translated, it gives CASSTGTSPNEQFF.

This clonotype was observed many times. CDR3 in amino acids: CASSLRASGSRYEQYF. The CDR3 DNA is TGTGCCAGCAGTTTAAGGGCTAGCGGGAGTCGATACGAGCAGTACTTC. V is TRBV12-3 or TRBV12-4 and J is TRBJ2-7; 10 bases align to TRBD2. The CDR3 runs 16 residues. Trimming cost V 2 bases and J 4 bases; bases outside gene matches: 8.

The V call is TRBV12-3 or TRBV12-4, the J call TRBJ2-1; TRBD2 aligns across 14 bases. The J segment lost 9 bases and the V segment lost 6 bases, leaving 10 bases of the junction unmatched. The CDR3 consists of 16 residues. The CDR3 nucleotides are TGTGCCAGCAGCGAACCGACTAGCGGGGGGGCCCGTGAGCAGTTCTTC. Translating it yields CASSEPTSGGAREQFF.

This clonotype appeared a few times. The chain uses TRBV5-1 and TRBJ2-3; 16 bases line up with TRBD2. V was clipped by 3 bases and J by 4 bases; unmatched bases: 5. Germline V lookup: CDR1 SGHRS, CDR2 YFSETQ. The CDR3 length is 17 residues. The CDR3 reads CASSYGTSGRGADTQYF. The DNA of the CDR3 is TGCGCCAGCAGCTACGGGACTAGCGGGAGGGGTGCAGATACGCAGTATTTT.

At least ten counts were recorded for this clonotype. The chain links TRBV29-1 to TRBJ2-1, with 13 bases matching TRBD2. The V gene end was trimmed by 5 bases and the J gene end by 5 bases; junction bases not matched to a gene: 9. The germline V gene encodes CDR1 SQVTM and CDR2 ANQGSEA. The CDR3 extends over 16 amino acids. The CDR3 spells CSVIASGTSGNNEQFF. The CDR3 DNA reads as TGCAGCGTTATCGCGAGCGGGACTAGCGGGAACAATGAGCAGTTCTTC.

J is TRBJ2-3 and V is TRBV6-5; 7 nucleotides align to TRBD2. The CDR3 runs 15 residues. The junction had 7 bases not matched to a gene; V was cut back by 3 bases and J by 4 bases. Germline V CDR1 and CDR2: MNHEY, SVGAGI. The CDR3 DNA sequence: TGTGCCAGCAGTTATGGGCGGGAGTCCGCAGATACGCAGTATTTT. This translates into CASSYGRESADTQYF.

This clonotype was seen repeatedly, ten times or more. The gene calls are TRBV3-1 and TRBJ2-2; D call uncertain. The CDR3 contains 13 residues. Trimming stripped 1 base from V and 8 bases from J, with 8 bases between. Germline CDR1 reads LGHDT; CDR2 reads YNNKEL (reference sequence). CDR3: CASSQGVRGELFF. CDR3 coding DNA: TGTGCCAGCAGCCAAGGGGTTCGGGGGGAGCTGTTTTTT.

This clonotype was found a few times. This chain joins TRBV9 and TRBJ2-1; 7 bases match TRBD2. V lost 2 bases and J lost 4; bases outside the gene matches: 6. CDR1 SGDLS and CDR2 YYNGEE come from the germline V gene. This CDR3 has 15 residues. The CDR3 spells CASSVGVLAYNEQFF. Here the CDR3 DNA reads TGTGCCAGCAGCGTGGGGGTACTAGCGTACAATGAGCAGTTCTTC.

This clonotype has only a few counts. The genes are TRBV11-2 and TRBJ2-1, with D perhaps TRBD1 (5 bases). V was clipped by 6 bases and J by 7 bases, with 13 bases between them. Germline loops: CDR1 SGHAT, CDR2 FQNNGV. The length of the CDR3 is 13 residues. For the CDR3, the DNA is TGTGCCAGCAGTTCCATGGGGCAGAATGAGCAGTTCTTC. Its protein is CASSSMGQNEQFF.

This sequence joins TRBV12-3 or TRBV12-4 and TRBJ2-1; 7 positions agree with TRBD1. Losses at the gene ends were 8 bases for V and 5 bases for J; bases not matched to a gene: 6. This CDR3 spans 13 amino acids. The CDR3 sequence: CASRGQTNNEQFF. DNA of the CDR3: TGTGCCAGCCGGGGACAGACAAACAATGAGCAGTTCTTC.

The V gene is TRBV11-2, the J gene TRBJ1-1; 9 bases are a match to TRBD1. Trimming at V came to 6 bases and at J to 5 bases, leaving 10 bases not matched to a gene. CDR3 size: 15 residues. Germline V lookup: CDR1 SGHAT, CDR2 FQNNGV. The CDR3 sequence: CASRPITGGATEAFF. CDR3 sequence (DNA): TGTGCCAGCAGGCCGATAACAGGGGGCGCGACTGAAGCTTTCTTT.

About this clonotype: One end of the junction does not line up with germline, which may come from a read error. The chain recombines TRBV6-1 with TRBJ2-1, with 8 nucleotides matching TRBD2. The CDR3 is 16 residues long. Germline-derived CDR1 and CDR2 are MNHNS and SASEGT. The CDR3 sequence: CASSQPGGLTYNKQFF. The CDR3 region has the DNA TGTGCCAGCAGTCAACCGGGGGGGCTGACCTACAATAAGCAGTTCTTC.

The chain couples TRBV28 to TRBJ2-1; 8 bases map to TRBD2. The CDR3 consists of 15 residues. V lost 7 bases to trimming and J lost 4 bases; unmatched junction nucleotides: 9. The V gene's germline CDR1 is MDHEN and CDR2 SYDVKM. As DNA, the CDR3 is TGTGCCAGCAAATCGGGGGGGTTAGGGTACAATGAGCAGTTCTTC. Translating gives CASKSGGLGYNEQFF.

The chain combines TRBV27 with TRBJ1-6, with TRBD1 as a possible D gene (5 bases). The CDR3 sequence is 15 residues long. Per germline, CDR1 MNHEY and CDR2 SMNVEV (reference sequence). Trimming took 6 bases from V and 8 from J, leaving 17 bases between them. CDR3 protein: CASRPDRGLYSPLHF. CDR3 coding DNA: TGTGCCAGCAGACCCGACCGGGGCCTATATTCACCCCTCCACTTT.

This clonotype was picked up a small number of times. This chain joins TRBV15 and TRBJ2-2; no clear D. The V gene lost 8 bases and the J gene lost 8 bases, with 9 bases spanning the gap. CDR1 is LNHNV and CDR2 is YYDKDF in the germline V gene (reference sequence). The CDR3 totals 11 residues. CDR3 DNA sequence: TGTGCCACCGCGATAGGGGGGGAGCTGTTTTTT. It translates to CATAIGGELFF.

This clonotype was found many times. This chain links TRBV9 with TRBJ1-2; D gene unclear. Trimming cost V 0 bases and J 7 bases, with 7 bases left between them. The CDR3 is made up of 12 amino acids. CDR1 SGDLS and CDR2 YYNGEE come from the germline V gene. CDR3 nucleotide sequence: TGTGCCAGCAGCGTAGATTTGGGTGGCTACACCTTC. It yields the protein CASSVDLGGYTF.